One and the same sample provided the 19 T cell receptor beta chains below, sequenced in a study of T cell repertoires in cytomegalovirus infection. No antigens are known for them. TCRdb redid the calling of the reads with MiXCR, one entry per CDR3 protein. The table includes roughly 160,000 distinct CDR3 sequences, roughly 21% detected once. The source was CD8+ T cells from cultured PBMCs, collected from culture after CMV antigen stimulation. The receptors were gathered from a human donor in good health (CMV status not recorded). Some clones in this sample may be carry-over from other donors' samples.

V usage is TRBV7-2 and J usage is TRBJ1-2; D remains ambiguous. This CDR3 has 14 residues. V dropped 1 base and J dropped 5 bases, with 11 bases sitting between them. Per germline, CDR1 SGHTA and CDR2 FQGNSA. The CDR3 nucleotides are TGTGCCAGCAGCTTAGAACGGGTTTCTTATGGCTACACCTTC. Its protein product is CASSLERVSYGYTF.

The rearrangement uses TRBV7-8 and TRBJ1-2; unclear D gene. The CDR3 is 15 amino acids. Trimming removed 1 base from V and 2 bases from J, with 11 bases in between. Per the germline V gene, CDR1 is SGHVS and CDR2 is FQNEAQ. As DNA, the CDR3 is TGTGCCAGCAGCTTAGGCACAATGTACAACTATGGCTACACCTTC. Protein product: CASSLGTMYNYGYTF.

J is TRBJ2-1 and V is TRBV7-6; D call uncertain. This CDR3 region has 15 residues. V dropped 3 bases and J dropped 0 bases, with 9 bases sitting between them. Germline CDR1 reads SGHVS; CDR2 reads FNYEAQ. The CDR3 coding sequence is TGTGCCAGCAGCTTTTTATCCGGCTCCTACAATGAGCAGTTCTTC. Translation: CASSFLSGSYNEQFF.

Written as DNA, the CDR3 is TGCAGTGCTAGGTCGGGTGGGGTTGAAGCTTTCTTT. It specifies CSARSGGVEAFF. This chain links TRBV20-1 with TRBJ1-1; D is ambiguous. Per germline, CDR1 DFQATT and CDR2 SNEGSKA (reference sequence). The length of the CDR3 is 12 residues. Trimming removed 3 bases from V and 7 bases from J, with 12 bases in between.

The chain couples TRBV2 to TRBJ2-7; D gene ambiguous. The germline V and J ends were trimmed by 4 bases and 3 bases, with 4 bases remaining between them. The CDR3 consists of 11 residues. CDR1 SNHLY and CDR2 FYNNEI come from the germline V gene. The CDR3 is CASSASYEQYF. CDR3 DNA: TGTGCCAGCAGTGCTAGCTACGAGCAGTACTTC. Combining the CDR3 with reference TRBV2 and TRBJ2-7 gives the whole variable domain EPEVTQTPSHQVTQMGQEVILRCVPISNHLYFYWYRQILGQKVEFLVSFYNNEISEKSEIFDDQFSVERPDGSNFTLKIRSTKLEDSAMYFCASSASYEQYFGPGTRLTVT.

The V call is TRBV6-2 or TRBV6-3, the J call TRBJ2-6; D is uncertain. Germline assignment: CDR1 MNHEY and CDR2 SVGEGT. The CDR3 has 15 amino acids. The V end was cut by 1 base, the J end by 2 bases, with 6 bases between. In nucleotides, the CDR3 is TGTGCCAGCAGTTACTGGCAGGCTGGGGCCAACGTCCTGACTTTC. Translated: CASSYWQAGANVLTF.

The chain uses TRBV19 and TRBJ1-3; unclear D gene. The CDR3 totals 17 residues. In germline, CDR1 is LNHDA, CDR2 SQIVND (reference sequence). V was clipped by 3 bases and J by 0 bases, with 15 bases between them. The CDR3 DNA follows: TGTGCCAGTAGTATCCGACGGGAGACCTTCTCTGGAAACACCATATATTTT. Translation gives CASSIRRETFSGNTIYF. Complete variable domain (other parts from reference TRBV19 and TRBJ1-3): DGGITQSPKYLFRKEGQNVTLSCEQNLNHDAMYWYRQDPGQGLRLIYYSQIVNDFQKGDIAEGYSVSREKKESFPLTVTSAQKNPTAFYLCASSIRRETFSGNTIYFGEGSWLTVV.

This clonotype came up a few times. The chain has TRBV6-5 and TRBJ1-6, with D unresolved. Between the trimmed V and J ends, which lost 0 bases and 15 bases, there was a span of 18 bases. The germline V gene encodes CDR1 MNHEY and CDR2 SVGAGI. The CDR3 is 15 amino acids. The CDR3 coding sequence is TGTGCCAGCAGTTACTCGACTCTGCCCACCGGTGTCCTCCACTTT. It translates to CASSYSTLPTGVLHF.

This chain connects TRBV7-6 to TRBJ2-3; 8 positions agree with TRBD1. J lost 5 bases, V lost 1 base, and 5 bases had no gene match. The V gene's germline CDR1 is SGHVS and CDR2 FNYEAQ. The CDR3 extends over 15 amino acids. CDR3 nucleotide sequence: TGTGCCAGCAGCTTAGGGGCAGGGACAGGAGATACGCAGTATTTT. Amino acid sequence: CASSLGAGTGDTQYF.

This clonotype was detected only a few times. One end of the junction does not line up with germline, which may come from a read error. The chain joins TRBV2 to TRBJ1-2; D perhaps matches TRBD1 (6 bases). CDR1 is SNHLY and CDR2 is FYNNEI in the germline V gene. The length of the CDR3 is 10 residues. The CDR3 coding sequence is TGTGCCACCACCGGGACATACCTCCTCTTC. This encodes CATTGTYLLF.

In regard to this clonotype: Without the conserved terminal phenylalanine or tryptophan, this CDR3 likely stems from a read error. This chain joins TRBV7-6 and TRBJ2-2, with D possibly TRBD1 on 6 matching bases. V was shortened by 5 bases and J by 3 bases, with 10 bases between the two germline ends. The CDR3 extends over 14 amino acids. Germline loops: CDR1 SGHVS, CDR2 FNYEAQ. In DNA, the CDR3 is TGTGCCAGCAGCCGCGACAGGCACACCGGGGAGCTGTTTTTA. Its translation is CASSRDRHTGELFL.

V is TRBV12-3 or TRBV12-4 and J is TRBJ2-3, with 10 bases that match TRBD1. The CDR3 consists of 18 residues. Trimming took 6 bases from V and 3 from J; bases not matched to a gene: 15. The CDR3 loop reads CASRVTGTGAFLTDTQYF. The DNA for the CDR3 is TGTGCCAGCAGGGTAACCGGGACAGGGGCCTTCCTGACAGATACGCAGTATTTT.

The rearrangement uses TRBV7-2 and TRBJ2-7; the D gene is possibly TRBD1 (6 bases). V lost 5 bases and J 6 bases, leaving 23 bases between the germline ends. The CDR3 runs 16 residues. Germline V gene lookup returns CDR1 SGHTA and CDR2 FQGNSA. The CDR3 loop is CASSIDTGLKGGEQYF. The CDR3 bases are TGTGCCAGCAGCATTGATACAGGGCTCAAAGGGGGCGAGCAGTACTTC.

This clonotype appeared a few times. The chain combines TRBV12-3 or TRBV12-4 with TRBJ1-5, with a tentative D call TRBD1 (6 bases). V lost 7 bases and J 6 bases, leaving 16 bases between the germline ends. This CDR3 comprises 14 residues. CDR3 coding DNA: TGTGCCAGCACTACGAGGGGGGGGAGTCAGCCCCAGCATTTT. Its protein is CASTTRGGSQPQHF.

This clonotype was picked up a small number of times. The chain recombines TRBV6-2 or TRBV6-3 with TRBJ2-1; D assignment may be TRBD1 or TRBD2 (5 bases each). The germline CDR1 and CDR2 sequences are MNHEY and SVGEGT. The CDR3 has 17 residues. V was trimmed by 10 bases and J by 2 bases, leaving 24 bases between them. The CDR3: CATGVGESGLAYNEQFF. The CDR3 nucleotides read TGTGCCACAGGAGTAGGGGAATCGGGGCTGGCCTACAATGAGCAGTTCTTC.

The rearrangement joins TRBV10-3 to TRBJ2-5; 7 positions agree with TRBD2. The V segment lost 3 bases and the J segment 5 bases; nucleotides outside the gene matches: 9. Looked up from germline, CDR1 is ENHRY and CDR2 is SYGVKD. This CDR3 region has 15 residues. The CDR3 is CAISESGGAGETQYF. CDR3 coding DNA: TGTGCCATCAGTGAATCGGGTGGAGCGGGGGAGACCCAGTACTTC.

This clonotype has more than one count but fewer than ten. The CDR3 DNA reads as TGTGCCAGCAGTCTCCTGGGGGGCAGCACGGAGACCCAGTACTTC. Translation: CASSLLGGSTETQYF. V and J are TRBV6-5 and TRBJ2-5; D may be TRBD1 or TRBD2 (6 bases each). V was cut by 5 bases and J by 5 bases, with 18 bases left in between. Germline V gene sequence: CDR1 MNHEY, CDR2 SVGAGI. This CDR3 comprises 15 residues.

This clonotype was seen only a few times. The rearrangement links TRBV4-1 to TRBJ2-3; D is perhaps TRBD1 (5 bases). The length of the CDR3 is 13 residues. V lost 3 bases and J 5 bases, leaving 9 bases between the germline ends. Germline assignment: CDR1 MGHRA and CDR2 YSYEKL. The CDR3 sequence: CASSQGPGDTQYF. The CDR3 DNA follows: TGCGCCAGCAGCCAGGGGCCGGGAGATACGCAGTATTTT.

The V and J genes are TRBV7-9 and TRBJ1-1; possible D gene TRBD1, 5 bases. Germline-derived CDR1 and CDR2 are SEHNR and FQNEAQ (reference sequence). The V end was cut by 4 bases, the J end by 7 bases, with 13 bases between. This CDR3 is 13 amino acids long. The CDR3 region has the DNA TGTGCCAGCAGCTGGGGGGGACGGCTTGAAGCTTTCTTT. It translates to CASSWGGRLEAFF. Full variable domain (outside the CDR3, taken from reference TRBV7-9 and TRBJ1-1): DTGVSQNPRHKITKRGQNVTFRCDPISEHNRLYWYRQTLGQGPEFLTYFQNEAQLEKSRLLSDRFSAERPKGSFSTLEIQRTEQGDSAMYLCASSWGGRLEAFFGQGTRLTVV.